Below, 28 T cell receptor beta chains from the same sample are listed, as sequenced in a study of post-analysis software for immune sequencing data. Whole-study findings and limits: Comparison of patients with controls showed roughly five TRBV segments more frequent in patients, TRBV5-6, TRBV5-1 and TRBV20-1 among them.

The library was made from cDNA and included unique molecular identifiers. In TCRdb, the PCR reads were re-called with MiXCR into one record per CDR3 protein. The data contain 750,000 to 900,000 distinct CDR3 sequences, roughly 50% of them seen just once; the ten biggest clones take up over 4.5%. No antigens are known for them. The sample was blood. These receptors were collected from a girl aged 10-17 years with multiple sclerosis.

As regards this clonotype: The germline gene is not matched at one end of the junction; a read error may be the cause. The V and J genes are TRBV2 and TRBJ2-1, with TRBD2 matching over 7 bases. Germline V gene data show CDR1 as SNHLY and CDR2 as FYNNEI. The CDR3 length is 17 residues. The CDR3, as DNA: TGTGCCGGCAGTGAAAAGGTTGGGAGGGGCTCCTACAATGAGCAGTTCTTC. This sequence encodes CAGSEKVGRGSYNEQFF.

This clonotype was detected only a few times. The chain couples TRBV7-9 to TRBJ2-5; TRBD2 is a possible D gene (6 bases). This CDR3 has 19 amino acids. V lost 1 base and J lost 2, with 23 bases in between. From germline, CDR1 is SEHNR and CDR2 FQNEAQ (reference sequence). The CDR3 bases are TGTGCCAGCAGCTTAGTAGCGGCAGGGAATAGTCGGAAACAAGAGACCCAGTACTTC. Residues: CASSLVAAGNSRKQETQYF. Together with reference TRBV7-9 and TRBJ2-5, the CDR3 gives the full variable domain: DTGVSQNPRHKITKRGQNVTFRCDPISEHNRLYWYRQTLGQGPEFLTYFQNEAQLEKSRLLSDRFSAERPKGSFSTLEIQRTEQGDSAMYLCASSLVAAGNSRKQETQYFGPGTRLLVL.

This clonotype was seen more than once but under ten times. V and J are TRBV5-1 and TRBJ2-5, with unresolved D. Germline V lookup: CDR1 SGHRS, CDR2 YFSETQ. The CDR3 sequence is 13 residues long. Deletions cut 4 bases from V and 5 bases from J, with 12 bases between. Here the CDR3 reads CASSTIGEETQYF. The CDR3, as DNA: TGCGCCAGCAGCACCATAGGAGAGGAGACCCAGTACTTC.

This clonotype was seen a few times. The V and J genes are TRBV6-6 and TRBJ2-3, with D possibly TRBD2 on 5 matching bases. Between the trimmed V and J ends, which lost 3 bases and 2 bases, there was a span of 15 bases. The CDR3 contains 16 residues. Looked up from germline, CDR1 is MNHNY and CDR2 is SVGAGI (reference sequence). CDR3 in DNA: TGTGCCAGCAGTTATCCAGCGGAGCGAATCACAGATACGCAGTATTTT. As protein: CASSYPAERITDTQYF.

This clonotype occurred a few times. The CDR3 DNA follows: TGTGCCAGCTCTCCAAATGCCTACGAGCAGTACTTC. This gives the protein CASSPNAYEQYF. The rearrangement uses TRBV18 and TRBJ2-7, with D unresolved. The V and J ends lost 6 bases and 2 bases respectively, with 8 bases between them. CDR3 size: 12 residues. Germline V gives CDR1 KGHSH, CDR2 LQKENI.

J is TRBJ2-3 and V is TRBV20-1, with 9 bases matching TRBD2. The trim removed 5 bases at V and 2 bases at J, leaving 5 bases unmatched. The V gene's germline CDR1 is DFQATT and CDR2 SNEGSKA (reference sequence). CDR3 length: 14 amino acids. CDR3 nucleotide sequence: TGCAGTGCTGCTCCTAGCGGGGTCACAGATACGCAGTATTTT. It specifies CSAAPSGVTDTQYF.

The chain combines TRBV4-3 with TRBJ2-3; TRBD2 agrees at 12 bases. CDR3 length: 16 amino acids. Germline V gene lookup returns CDR1 LGHNA and CDR2 YSLEER. V shed 4 bases and J 5 bases; nucleotides not matched to a gene: 7. The DNA of the CDR3 is TGCGCCAGCAGCCTTCGACTAGCGGGAGTTGAAGATACGCAGTATTTT. Its protein is CASSLRLAGVEDTQYF.

Turning to this clonotype: The junction and the germline gene differ at one end; a read error may be behind it. This chain links TRBV6-5 with TRBJ2-3; perhaps D is TRBD1 or TRBD2 (6 bases each). CDR3 length: 13 residues. The germline CDR1 and CDR2 sequences are MNHEY and SVGAGI. The CDR3 DNA reads TGTACCAGCACGGAGGGACACACTAAGACGCAGTATTTT. Its protein is CTSTEGHTKTQYF.

This clonotype was detected a few times. The V call is TRBV5-4, the J call TRBJ2-1, with 12 bases lining up with TRBD2. Trimming at V came to 4 bases and at J to 6 bases, leaving 11 bases not matched to a gene. The CDR3 runs 17 residues. Germline CDR1 SGHNT, CDR2 YYREEE (reference sequence). CDR3 sequence: CASSAMTSGRGVNEQFF. For the CDR3, the DNA is TGTGCCAGCAGCGCGATGACTAGCGGGAGAGGGGTCAATGAGCAGTTCTTC. The full variable domain, its missing parts supplied by reference TRBV5-4 and TRBJ2-1, is ETGVTQSPTHLIKTRGQQVTLRCSSQSGHNTVSWYQQALGQGPQFIFQYYREEENGRGNFPPRFSGLQFPNYSSELNVNALELDDSALYLCASSAMTSGRGVNEQFFGPGTRLTVL.

The genes are TRBV4-1 and TRBJ2-7, with 9 bases identical to TRBD2. J was trimmed by 2 bases and V by 4 bases; bases with no gene match: 9. The CDR3 runs to 16 residues. Germline V CDR1 and CDR2: MGHRA, YSYEKL. The CDR3, as DNA: TGCGCCAGCAGCCCGGGGGCGGTAGCGGGAGCCTACGAGCAGTACTTC. This sequence encodes CASSPGAVAGAYEQYF.

The chain links TRBV3-1 to TRBJ1-2; D not certain. Germline CDR1 reads LGHDT; CDR2 reads YNNKEL (reference sequence). Trimming stripped 0 bases from V and 6 bases from J, with 11 bases between. CDR3 length equals 14 residues. The chain's CDR3 is CASSQDWGVDGYTF. DNA of the CDR3: TGTGCCAGCAGCCAAGATTGGGGTGTCGATGGCTACACCTTC.

The V call is TRBV27, the J call TRBJ2-5; TRBD2 matches at 10 bases. Germline V gene lookup returns CDR1 MNHEY and CDR2 SMNVEV (reference sequence). The CDR3 extends over 16 amino acids. With 0 bases clipped from V and 5 bases from J, the junction kept 6 bases outside the gene matches. CDR3 amino acids: CASSLSASGRGETQYF. CDR3 DNA sequence: TGTGCCAGCAGTTTATCGGCTAGCGGGAGAGGGGAGACCCAGTACTTC.

This clonotype was picked up a small number of times. Germline and junction disagree at one end, which may indicate a read error. The chain links TRBV6-6 to TRBJ2-1; D gene ambiguous. In germline, CDR1 is MNHNY, CDR2 SVGAGI (reference sequence). The CDR3 is 11 amino acids. Here the CDR3 DNA reads TGTGCCAGCAGATACTACAATGAGCAGTTCTTC. Its protein is CASRYYNEQFF.

The chain joins TRBV5-1 to TRBJ2-5, with D uncertain. The V gene lost 0 bases and the J gene lost 0 bases, with 9 bases spanning the gap. Germline-derived CDR1 and CDR2 are SGHRS and YFSETQ. CDR3 size: 15 residues. The CDR3 nucleotides are TGCGCCAGCAGCTTGGAGGGTTCTAACCAAGAGACCCAGTACTTC. This encodes CASSLEGSNQETQYF. Combining the CDR3 with reference TRBV5-1 and TRBJ2-5 gives the whole variable domain KAGVTQTPRYLIKTRGQQVTLSCSPISGHRSVSWYQQTPGQGLQFLFEYFSETQRNKGNFPGRFSGRQFSNSRSEMNVSTLELGDSALYLCASSLEGSNQETQYFGPGTRLLVL.

The V and J genes are TRBV12-3 or TRBV12-4 and TRBJ1-4; D ambiguous. This CDR3 has 13 residues. V lost 3 bases and J 5 bases, leaving 7 bases between the germline ends. The CDR3 DNA follows: TGTGCCAGCAGTTTCTTAGGAAATGAAAAACTGTTTTTT. Encoded protein: CASSFLGNEKLFF.

This rearrangement joins TRBV7-9 to TRBJ2-7, with TRBD2 matching 7 bases. The CDR3 runs 13 residues. The germline V gene has CDR1 SEHNR and CDR2 FQNEAQ (reference sequence). V lost 10 bases and J lost 0; bases outside the gene matches: 6. CDR3 sequence (DNA): TGTGCCATCCTAGCGGAGGGCTCCTACGAGCAGTACTTC. Translating it yields CAILAEGSYEQYF.

This clonotype appeared a single time. V usage is TRBV3-1 and J usage is TRBJ2-3, with 11 bases fitting TRBD2. V was clipped by 3 bases and J by 5 bases; unmatched bases: 10. Germline CDR1 reads LGHDT; CDR2 reads YNNKEL (reference sequence). This CDR3 is 17 amino acids long. The CDR3 spells CASSHIPLLAGEDTQYF. The CDR3 bases are TGTGCCAGCAGCCATATACCTCTACTAGCGGGAGAAGATACGCAGTATTTT.

The chain has TRBV27 and TRBJ2-3, with unresolved D. Trimming took 6 bases from V and 5 from J, leaving 15 bases between them. CDR3 length: 14 residues. Germline V gene lookup returns CDR1 MNHEY and CDR2 SMNVEV (reference sequence). This CDR3 reads CASRPGLRRDTQYF. For the CDR3, the DNA is TGTGCCAGCAGACCGGGCCTAAGGAGAGATACGCAGTATTTT.

This clonotype occurred a few times. J is TRBJ2-5 and V is TRBV12-3 or TRBV12-4, with D perhaps TRBD2 (6 bases). The CDR3 is 17 residues long. The V gene lost 7 bases and the J gene lost 1 base, with 22 bases spanning the gap. The CDR3 nucleotides read TGTGCCAGCACAGGAGGGTGGCCTAGCGTTCTCCAAGAGACCCAGTACTTC. The encoded protein is CASTGGWPSVLQETQYF.

This clonotype was seen a few times. The CDR3 sequence: CSAWGRDTQYF. DNA for the CDR3: TGCAGTGCTTGGGGGAGGGATACGCAGTATTTT. V usage is TRBV20-1 and J usage is TRBJ2-3, with a weak D call TRBD2 (6 bases). This CDR3 region has 11 residues. Germline CDR1 and CDR2: DFQATT and SNEGSKA (reference sequence). V lost 5 bases to trimming and J lost 6 bases, with 9 bases between them.

The chain has TRBV29-1 and TRBJ2-1, with no clear D. Trimming took 3 bases from V and 4 from J, leaving 13 bases between them. Per the germline V gene, CDR1 is SQVTM and CDR2 is ANQGSEA. The CDR3 has 14 residues. The CDR3 region has the DNA TGCAGCGTTGATTTCTCTGTGGGGTACAATGAGCAGTTCTTC. Protein: CSVDFSVGYNEQFF.

This chain connects TRBV7-2 to TRBJ2-3; weak D call: TRBD1 (6 bases). This CDR3 region has 16 residues. The germline V gene has CDR1 SGHTA and CDR2 FQGNSA. The V end lost 5 bases, the J end lost 0 bases, and 15 bases lay between the germline ends. The CDR3 nucleotides are TGTGCCAGCAGCCTGATCGGACAGCCTAGCACAGATACGCAGTATTTT. Amino acid sequence: CASSLIGQPSTDTQYF.

This clonotype occurred a few times. The chain links TRBV20-1 to TRBJ1-2; D unclear. With 6 bases removed from V and 2 bases from J, the gap between germline ends came to 10 bases. CDR3 length: 12 residues. Germline V gives CDR1 DFQATT, CDR2 SNEGSKA (reference sequence). CDR3 sequence: CSAEGPNYGYTF. In DNA form, the CDR3 reads TGCAGTGCGGAAGGGCCAAACTATGGCTACACCTTC.

In its sample, this clonotype was seen a few times. V usage is TRBV27 and J usage is TRBJ1-2, with TRBD1 as a possible D gene (6 bases). V lost 3 bases, J lost 5 bases, and 13 bases lay in between. This CDR3 has 14 residues. Germline V lookup: CDR1 MNHEY, CDR2 SMNVEV (reference sequence). CDR3 coding DNA: TGTGCCAGCAGTTTCGGGGGGCCGGAATATGGCTACACCTTC. Amino acids: CASSFGGPEYGYTF.

The J gene is TRBJ2-7, the V gene TRBV11-3; weak D call: TRBD1 (6 bases). V gave up 3 bases and J gave up 5 bases, with 11 bases separating them. Germline CDR1 SGHNT, CDR2 YENEEA. The CDR3 spans 13 residues. The DNA for the CDR3 is TGTGCCAGCAGCTTCCGCACAGGGAACGAGCAGTACTTC. Its protein is CASSFRTGNEQYF.

This clonotype was observed a handful of times. The J gene is TRBJ2-7, the V gene TRBV5-1; D gene ambiguous. The CDR3 runs to 15 residues. Germline CDR1 and CDR2: SGHRS and YFSETQ. Trimming took 0 bases from V and 2 from J, leaving 12 bases between them. CDR3: CASSLELGGTYEQYF. The CDR3 DNA is TGCGCCAGCAGCTTGGAACTGGGTGGGACCTACGAGCAGTACTTC.

This clonotype was seen a handful of times. The CDR3 sequence is CSVEDGAPGGSWSYNEQFF. Here the CDR3 DNA reads TGCAGCGTTGAAGATGGGGCCCCGGGCGGGAGCTGGTCCTACAATGAGCAGTTCTTC. The chain is built from TRBV29-1 and TRBJ2-1, with 7 bases fitting TRBD2. CDR3 length: 19 amino acids. Trimming cost V 0 bases and J 1 base; bases outside gene matches: 15. Germline CDR1 is SQVTM and CDR2 is ANQGSEA.

The genes are TRBV24-1 and TRBJ2-1; TRBD2 matches 10 bases. After removal of 4 bases from V and 9 bases from J, the junction contained 5 bases not matched to a gene. CDR1 is KGHDR, CDR2 SFDVKD, per germline. This CDR3 is 14 amino acids long. The CDR3 reads CATSDGTSAGEQFF. The CDR3 DNA reads TGTGCCACCAGTGACGGGACTAGCGCCGGTGAGCAGTTCTTC.